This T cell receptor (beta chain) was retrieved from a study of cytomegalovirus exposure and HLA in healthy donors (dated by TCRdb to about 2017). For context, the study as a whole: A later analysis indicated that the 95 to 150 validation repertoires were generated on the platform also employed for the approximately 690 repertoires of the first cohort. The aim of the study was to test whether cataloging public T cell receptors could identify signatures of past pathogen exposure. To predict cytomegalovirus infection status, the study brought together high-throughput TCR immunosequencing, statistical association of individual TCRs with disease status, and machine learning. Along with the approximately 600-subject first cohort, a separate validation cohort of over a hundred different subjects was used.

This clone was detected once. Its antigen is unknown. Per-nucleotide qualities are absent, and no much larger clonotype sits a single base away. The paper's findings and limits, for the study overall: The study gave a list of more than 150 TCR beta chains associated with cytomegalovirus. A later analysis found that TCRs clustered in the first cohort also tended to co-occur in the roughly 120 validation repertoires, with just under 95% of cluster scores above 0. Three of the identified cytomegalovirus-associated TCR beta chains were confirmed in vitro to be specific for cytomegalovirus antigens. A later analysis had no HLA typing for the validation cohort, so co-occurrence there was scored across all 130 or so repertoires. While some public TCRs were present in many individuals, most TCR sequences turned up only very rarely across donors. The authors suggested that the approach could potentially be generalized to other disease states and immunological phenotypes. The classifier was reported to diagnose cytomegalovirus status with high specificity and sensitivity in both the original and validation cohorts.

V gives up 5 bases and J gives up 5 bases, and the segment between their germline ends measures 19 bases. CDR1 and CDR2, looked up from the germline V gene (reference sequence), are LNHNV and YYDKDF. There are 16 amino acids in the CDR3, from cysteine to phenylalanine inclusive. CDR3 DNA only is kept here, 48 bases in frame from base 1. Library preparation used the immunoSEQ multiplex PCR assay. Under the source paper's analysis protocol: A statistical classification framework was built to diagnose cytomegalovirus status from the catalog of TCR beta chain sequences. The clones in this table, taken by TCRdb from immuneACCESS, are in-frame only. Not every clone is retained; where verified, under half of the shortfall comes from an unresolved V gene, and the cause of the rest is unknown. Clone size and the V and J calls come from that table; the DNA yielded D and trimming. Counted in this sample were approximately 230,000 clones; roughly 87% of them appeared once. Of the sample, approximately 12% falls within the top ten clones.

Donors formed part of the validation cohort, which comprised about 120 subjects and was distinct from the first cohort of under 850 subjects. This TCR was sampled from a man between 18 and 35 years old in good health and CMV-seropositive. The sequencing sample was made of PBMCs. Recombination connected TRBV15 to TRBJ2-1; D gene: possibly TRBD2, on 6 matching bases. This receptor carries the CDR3 CATSPQTGVWDNEQFF. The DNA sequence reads TGTGCCACCAGCCCCCAGACGGGGGTCTGGGACAATGAGCAGTTCTTC.